This passage covers 14 T cell receptor beta chains from one sample sequenced in a study of T cell repertoires in cytomegalovirus infection. Their specific antigens are unknown. TCRdb analysed the reads with MiXCR anew, one entry per CDR3 protein. In the table there are 830,000 or so distinct CDR3 sequences, about 33% of which are singletons. The sequencing here drew on cultured CD8+ T cells from PBMCs, taken from culture after CMV antigen stimulation. These receptors originate from a human donor in good health (CMV status not recorded). Some clones in this sample may be carry-over from other donors' samples.

This clonotype was picked up many times. CDR3 sequence reads: CASSPSPGQHYNEQFF. CDR3 nucleotides: TGTGCCAGCAGCCCCAGTCCGGGACAGCACTACAATGAGCAGTTCTTC. V gene TRBV7-9 combines with J gene TRBJ2-1, with 7 bases fitting TRBD1. Trimming took 5 bases from V and 3 from J; bases not matched to a gene: 10. The V gene's germline CDR1 is SEHNR and CDR2 FQNEAQ (reference sequence). The CDR3 extends over 16 amino acids.

V usage is TRBV6-2 or TRBV6-3 and J usage is TRBJ1-2, with 7 bases lining up with TRBD1. The CDR3 is 15 residues long. CDR1 is MNHEY, CDR2 SVGEGT, per germline. The V segment lost 1 base and the J segment 2 bases; nucleotides outside the gene matches: 4. The CDR3 DNA reads as TGTGCCAGCAGTTACTTTCCGGGACAGAACTATGGCTACACCTTC. It codes for CASSYFPGQNYGYTF.

This clonotype has more than one count but fewer than ten. The rearrangement joins TRBV6-1 to TRBJ2-1; TRBD1 is a possible D gene (6 bases). There are 15 residues in the CDR3. Germline CDR1 MNHNS, CDR2 SASEGT. The V end was cut by 1 base, the J end by 7 bases, with 14 bases between. The CDR3 spells CASSEGRGAMNEQFF. In DNA, the CDR3 is TGTGCCAGCAGTGAAGGCAGGGGTGCTATGAATGAGCAGTTCTTC.

This chain connects TRBV5-1 to TRBJ1-1; perhaps TRBD1 as D (5 bases). V was clipped by 2 bases and J by 5 bases, with 16 bases between them. The CDR3 covers 15 residues. In germline, CDR1 is SGHRS, CDR2 YFSETQ. The chain's CDR3 is CASSFVGYRQTEAFF. DNA of the CDR3: TGCGCCAGCAGCTTTGTCGGATACAGGCAAACTGAAGCTTTCTTT. The whole variable domain, remainder taken from reference TRBV5-1 and TRBJ1-1, is KAGVTQTPRYLIKTRGQQVTLSCSPISGHRSVSWYQQTPGQGLQFLFEYFSETQRNKGNFPGRFSGRQFSNSRSEMNVSTLELGDSALYLCASSFVGYRQTEAFFGQGTRLTVV.

The chain recombines TRBV2 with TRBJ2-5; a possible D gene is TRBD1 (6 bases). The V gene's germline CDR1 is SNHLY and CDR2 FYNNEI. V lost 7 bases to trimming and J lost 1 base, with 13 bases between them. The CDR3 sequence is 14 residues long. CDR3 nucleotides: TGTGCCAGCACCCTAAGGGACATCCAAGAGACCCAGTACTTC. Encoded protein: CASTLRDIQETQYF.

CDR3 coding DNA: TGTGCCAGTTCGACAGGGGGCTTTTACAATGAGCAGTTCTTC. This translates into CASSTGGFYNEQFF. V and J are TRBV19 and TRBJ2-1, with 10 bases fitting TRBD1. Germline loops: CDR1 LNHDA, CDR2 SQIVND (reference sequence). CDR3 length: 14 amino acids. V shed 8 bases, J shed 4 bases, and the junction held 5 bases outside the gene matches. The full variable domain, in which reference TRBV19 and TRBJ2-1 provide the parts outside the CDR3, is DGGITQSPKYLFRKEGQNVTLSCEQNLNHDAMYWYRQDPGQGLRLIYYSQIVNDFQKGDIAEGYSVSREKKESFPLTVTSAQKNPTAFYLCASSTGGFYNEQFFGPGTRLTVL.

CDR3 residues: CASSSWQVEETQYF. In DNA, the CDR3 is TGTGCCAGCAGCTCGTGGCAGGTAGAAGAGACCCAGTACTTC. The chain recombines TRBV11-2 with TRBJ2-5; D is unresolved. The ends were cut back, 4 bases at V and 3 bases at J, with 12 bases in the middle. The CDR3 has 14 amino acids. CDR1 is SGHAT, CDR2 FQNNGV, per germline.

There are a few counts of this clonotype. The rearrangement links TRBV27 to TRBJ1-1, with D perhaps matching TRBD1 (6 bases). CDR1 and CDR2 (germline): MNHEY, SMNVEV (reference sequence). V dropped 4 bases and J dropped 5 bases, with 20 bases sitting between them. This CDR3 region has 16 residues. The CDR3 DNA is TGTGCCAGCAGTTCCCTAACAGGGATAATGAGAACTGAAGCTTTCTTT. Translating gives CASSSLTGIMRTEAFF.

This clonotype was seen repeatedly, ten times or more. The V gene is TRBV7-2, the J gene TRBJ2-7, with TRBD2 matching 12 bases. In germline, CDR1 is SGHTA, CDR2 FQGNSA. The CDR3 is 15 residues long. With 5 bases clipped from V and 1 base from J, the junction kept 3 bases outside the gene matches. The CDR3 region is CASSPGLAGSYEQYV. DNA for the CDR3: TGTGCCAGCAGCCCAGGACTAGCGGGGTCCTACGAGCAGTACGTC.

This rearrangement joins TRBV12-3 or TRBV12-4 to TRBJ2-5; D tentatively fits TRBD1 or TRBD2 (5 bases each). This CDR3 is built from 12 residues. The V and J ends lost 6 bases and 4 bases respectively, with 9 bases between them. CDR3 region: CASRGVRETQYF. The CDR3, as DNA: TGTGCCAGCAGGGGGGTGAGAGAGACCCAGTACTTC.

The sample holds many counts of this clonotype. The chain uses TRBV29-1 and TRBJ1-1; D is undetermined. The CDR3 covers 11 residues. Germline values: CDR1 SQVTM, CDR2 ANQGSEA. The V and J ends lost 3 bases and 6 bases respectively, with 8 bases between them. The CDR3 DNA reads TGCAGCGTTGATTTGGTAGCTGAAGCTTTCTTT. This gives the protein CSVDLVAEAFF.

This chain joins TRBV7-9 and TRBJ2-1, with 9 bases matching TRBD2. This CDR3 has 16 amino acids. CDR1 and CDR2 (germline): SEHNR, FQNEAQ (reference sequence). V shed 7 bases, J shed 9 bases, and the junction held 16 bases outside the gene matches. CDR3 DNA sequence: TGTGCCAGCACCACAACCGGGACTAGCTTCCCAGCTGAGCAGTTCTTC. This sequence encodes CASTTTGTSFPAEQFF.

Only a few counts were recorded for this clonotype. V and J are TRBV14 and TRBJ2-2, with D perhaps TRBD2 (5 bases). Germline lookup yields CDR1 SGHDN and CDR2 FVKESK. V was clipped by 4 bases and J by 5 bases, with 11 bases between them. The CDR3 sequence is 14 residues long. CDR3 DNA: TGTGCCAGCAGCCTAACTAGGATTACCGGGGAGCTGTTTTTT. This translates into CASSLTRITGELFF.

At least ten counts were recorded for this clonotype. The chain carries TRBV7-9 and TRBJ2-3, with D perhaps assigned TRBD1 or TRBD2 (6 bases each). V was cut by 8 bases and J by 1 base, with 22 bases left in between. CDR3 length equals 17 residues. Germline V gives CDR1 SEHNR, CDR2 FQNEAQ (reference sequence). The CDR3 is CASPKPGAPEGTDTQYF. CDR3 DNA sequence: TGTGCCAGCCCTAAGCCGGGGGCCCCGGAGGGCACAGATACGCAGTATTTT.